The clone carrying this T cell receptor (beta chain) was picked up a small number of times. Antigen unknown. 13 Jbeta primers and 60 Vbeta primers were used for the PCR. Sequencing used immunoSEQ multiplex PCR; TCRdb keeps in-frame clones, though not all of them. This table has around 160,000 clones, roughly 85% appearing once. This entry comes from a study of cytomegalovirus exposure and HLA in healthy donors. The CDR3 totals 11 residues. Per the germline V gene, CDR1 is LNHDA and CDR2 is SQIVND (reference sequence). V lost 4 bases and J 7 bases, leaving 8 bases between the germline ends. Study-wide results and caveats: A list of around 160 TCR beta chains associated with cytomegalovirus was given. Trimming of TCR beta V- and J-genes showed a link, identified in a later analysis, to a missense DCLRE1C variant.

The source is a man aged 18 to 29 in good health and CMV-seropositive. The source material was PBMCs. The chain is built from TRBV19 and TRBJ2-7; no firm D call. CDR3 protein: CASSNPGEQYF. The CDR3 DNA reads TGTGCCAGTAGTAACCCAGGAGAGCAGTACTTC. Complete variable domain (other parts from reference TRBV19 and TRBJ2-7): DGGITQSPKYLFRKEGQNVTLSCEQNLNHDAMYWYRQDPGQGLRLIYYSQIVNDFQKGDIAEGYSVSREKKESFPLTVTSAQKNPTAFYLCASSNPGEQYFGPGTRLTVT.